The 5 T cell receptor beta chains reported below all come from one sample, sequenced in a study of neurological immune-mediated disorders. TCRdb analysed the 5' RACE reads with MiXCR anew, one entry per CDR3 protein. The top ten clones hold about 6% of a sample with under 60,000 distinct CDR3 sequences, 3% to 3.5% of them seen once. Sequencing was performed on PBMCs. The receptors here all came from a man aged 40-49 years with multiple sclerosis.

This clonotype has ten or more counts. The CDR3 here is CASSLAAGTGWDIQYF. For the CDR3, the DNA is TGTGCCAGCAGCTTAGCGGCCGGGACAGGGTGGGACATTCAGTACTTC. The chain employs TRBV11-2 and TRBJ2-4, with 9 bases identical to TRBD1. Germline V gives CDR1 SGHAT, CDR2 FQNNGV. The length of the CDR3 is 16 residues. Germline trimming cut 1 base from V and 8 bases from J; bases unmatched to any gene: 9.

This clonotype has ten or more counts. As DNA, the CDR3 is TGCAGCGTCAGGCCACAGGGGGCCCTCACCGGGGAGCTGTTTTTT. Protein: CSVRPQGALTGELFF. The chain combines TRBV29-1 with TRBJ2-2; TRBD1 aligns across 9 bases. Germline V lookup: CDR1 SQVTM, CDR2 ANQGSEA. The V gene end was trimmed by 6 bases and the J gene end by 4 bases; junction bases not matched to a gene: 9. This CDR3 has 15 amino acids.

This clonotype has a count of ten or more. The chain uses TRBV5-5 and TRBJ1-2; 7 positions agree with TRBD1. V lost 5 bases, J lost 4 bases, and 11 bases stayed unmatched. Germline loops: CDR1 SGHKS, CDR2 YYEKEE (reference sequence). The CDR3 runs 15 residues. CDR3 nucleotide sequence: TGTGCCAGCAGGACAGGGTCCTCCTCTGGCTATGGCTACACCTTC. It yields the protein CASRTGSSSGYGYTF.

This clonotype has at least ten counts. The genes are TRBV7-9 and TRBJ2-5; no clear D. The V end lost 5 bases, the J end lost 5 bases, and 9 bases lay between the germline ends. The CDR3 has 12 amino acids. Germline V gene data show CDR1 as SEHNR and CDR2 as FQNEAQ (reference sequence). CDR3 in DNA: TGTGCCAGCAGCAAATGGACGGAGACCCAGTACTTC. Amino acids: CASSKWTETQYF.

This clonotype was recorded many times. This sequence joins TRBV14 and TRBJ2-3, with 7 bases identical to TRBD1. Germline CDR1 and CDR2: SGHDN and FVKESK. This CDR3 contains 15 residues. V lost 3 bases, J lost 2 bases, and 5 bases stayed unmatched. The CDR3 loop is CASSQTTGNTDTQYF. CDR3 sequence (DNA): TGTGCCAGCAGCCAGACGACAGGGAACACAGATACGCAGTATTTT.